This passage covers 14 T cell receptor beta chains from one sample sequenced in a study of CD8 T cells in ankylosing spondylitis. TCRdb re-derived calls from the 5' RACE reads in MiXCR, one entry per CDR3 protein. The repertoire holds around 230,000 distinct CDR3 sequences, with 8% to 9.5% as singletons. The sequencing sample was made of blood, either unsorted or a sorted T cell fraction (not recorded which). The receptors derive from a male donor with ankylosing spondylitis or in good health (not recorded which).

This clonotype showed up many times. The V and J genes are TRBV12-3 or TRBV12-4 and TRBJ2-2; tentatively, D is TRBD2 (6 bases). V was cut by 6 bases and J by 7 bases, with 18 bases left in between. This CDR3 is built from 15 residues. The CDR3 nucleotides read TGTGCCAGCAGGGAACGCGGGATGGGAATCGGGGAGCTGTTTTTT. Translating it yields CASRERGMGIGELFF.

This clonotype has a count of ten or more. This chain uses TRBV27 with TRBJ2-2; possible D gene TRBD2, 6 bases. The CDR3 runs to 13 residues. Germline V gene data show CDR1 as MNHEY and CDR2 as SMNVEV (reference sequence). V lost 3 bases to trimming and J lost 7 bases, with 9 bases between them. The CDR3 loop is CASSLPSVGELFF. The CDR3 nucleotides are TGTGCCAGCAGTTTGCCTAGCGTCGGGGAGCTGTTTTTT.

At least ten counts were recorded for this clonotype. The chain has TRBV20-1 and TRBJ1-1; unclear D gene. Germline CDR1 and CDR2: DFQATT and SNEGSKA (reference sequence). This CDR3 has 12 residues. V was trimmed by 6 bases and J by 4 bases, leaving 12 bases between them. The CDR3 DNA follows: TGCAGTGCCCCAGCGGGAGGCACTGAAGCTTTCTTT. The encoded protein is CSAPAGGTEAFF.

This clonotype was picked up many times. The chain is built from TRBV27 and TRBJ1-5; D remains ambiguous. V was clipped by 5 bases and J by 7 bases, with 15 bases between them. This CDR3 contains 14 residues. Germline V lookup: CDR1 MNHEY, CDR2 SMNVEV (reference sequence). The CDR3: CASSPALNGQPQHF. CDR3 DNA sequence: TGTGCCAGCAGTCCCGCCCTTAACGGCCAGCCCCAGCATTTT.

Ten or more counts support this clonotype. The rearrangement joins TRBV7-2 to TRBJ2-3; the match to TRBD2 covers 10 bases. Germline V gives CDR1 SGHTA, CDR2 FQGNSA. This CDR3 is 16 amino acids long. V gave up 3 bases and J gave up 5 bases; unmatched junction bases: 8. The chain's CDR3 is CASSFTSGAMGDTQYF. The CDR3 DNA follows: TGTGCCAGCAGCTTCACTAGCGGGGCGATGGGAGATACGCAGTATTTT.

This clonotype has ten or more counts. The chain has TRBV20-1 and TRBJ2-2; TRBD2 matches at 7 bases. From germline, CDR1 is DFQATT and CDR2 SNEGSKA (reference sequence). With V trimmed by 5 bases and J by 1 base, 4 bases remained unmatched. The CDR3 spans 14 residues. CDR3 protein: CSAGDYQNTGELFF. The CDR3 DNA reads TGCAGTGCTGGGGACTACCAGAACACCGGGGAGCTGTTTTTT.

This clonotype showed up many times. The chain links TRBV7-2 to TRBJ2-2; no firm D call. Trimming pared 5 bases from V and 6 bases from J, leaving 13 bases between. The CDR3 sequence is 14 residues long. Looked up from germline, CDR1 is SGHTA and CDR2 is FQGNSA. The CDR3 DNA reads TGTGCCAGCAGCCTGGGCCTCCTTCCCGGGGAGCTGTTTTTT. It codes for CASSLGLLPGELFF. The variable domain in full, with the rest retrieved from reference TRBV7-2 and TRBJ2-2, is GAGVSQSPSNKVTEKGKDVELRCDPISGHTALYWYRQSLGQGLEFLIYFQGNSAPDKSGLPSDRFSAERTGGSVSTLTIQRTQQEDSAVYLCASSLGLLPGELFFGEGSRLTVL.

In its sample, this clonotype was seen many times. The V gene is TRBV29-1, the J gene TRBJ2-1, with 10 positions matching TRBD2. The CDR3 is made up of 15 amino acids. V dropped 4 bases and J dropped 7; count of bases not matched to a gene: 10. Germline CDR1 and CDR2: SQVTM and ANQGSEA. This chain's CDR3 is CSVGEGGLAENEQFF. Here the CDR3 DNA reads TGCAGCGTTGGAGAGGGCGGACTAGCGGAGAATGAGCAGTTCTTC.

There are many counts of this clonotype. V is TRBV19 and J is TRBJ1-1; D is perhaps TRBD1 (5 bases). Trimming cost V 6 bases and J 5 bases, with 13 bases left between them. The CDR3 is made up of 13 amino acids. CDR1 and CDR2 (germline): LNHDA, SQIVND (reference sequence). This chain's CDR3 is CASSRGGATEAFF. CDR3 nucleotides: TGTGCCAGTAGCCGGGGGGGAGCAACTGAAGCTTTCTTT.

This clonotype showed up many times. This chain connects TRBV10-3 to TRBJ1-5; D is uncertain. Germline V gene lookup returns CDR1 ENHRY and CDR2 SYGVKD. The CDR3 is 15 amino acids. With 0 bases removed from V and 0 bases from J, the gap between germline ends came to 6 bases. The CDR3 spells CAISESAYSNQPQHF. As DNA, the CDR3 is TGTGCCATCAGTGAGTCTGCGTATAGCAATCAGCCCCAGCATTTT.

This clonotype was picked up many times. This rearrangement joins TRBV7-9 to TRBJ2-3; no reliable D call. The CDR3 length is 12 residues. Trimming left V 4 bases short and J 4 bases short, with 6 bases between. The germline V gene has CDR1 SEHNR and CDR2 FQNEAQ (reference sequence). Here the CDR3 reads CASSSSPDTQYF. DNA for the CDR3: TGTGCCAGCAGCTCCTCCCCAGATACGCAGTATTTT.

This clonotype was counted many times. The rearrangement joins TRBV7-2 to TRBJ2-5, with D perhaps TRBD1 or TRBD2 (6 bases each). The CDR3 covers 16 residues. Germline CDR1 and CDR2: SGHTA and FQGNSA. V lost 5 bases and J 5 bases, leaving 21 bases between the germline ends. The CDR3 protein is CASSIIGGTFAETQYF. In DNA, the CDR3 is TGTGCCAGCAGCATTATAGGGGGGACATTTGCGGAGACCCAGTACTTC.

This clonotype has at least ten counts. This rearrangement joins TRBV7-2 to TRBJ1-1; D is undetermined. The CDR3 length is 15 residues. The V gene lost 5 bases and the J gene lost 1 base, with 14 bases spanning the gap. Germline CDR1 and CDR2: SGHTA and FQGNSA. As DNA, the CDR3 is TGTGCCAGCAGCCCCTCAGTGACGGGGAACACTGAAGCTTTCTTT. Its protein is CASSPSVTGNTEAFF.

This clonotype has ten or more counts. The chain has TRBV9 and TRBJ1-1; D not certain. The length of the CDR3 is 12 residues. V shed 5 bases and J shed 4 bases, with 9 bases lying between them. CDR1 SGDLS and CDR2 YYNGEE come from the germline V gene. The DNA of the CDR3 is TGTGCCAGCAGTCCCCCGGGCACTGAAGCTTTCTTT. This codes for CASSPPGTEAFF.